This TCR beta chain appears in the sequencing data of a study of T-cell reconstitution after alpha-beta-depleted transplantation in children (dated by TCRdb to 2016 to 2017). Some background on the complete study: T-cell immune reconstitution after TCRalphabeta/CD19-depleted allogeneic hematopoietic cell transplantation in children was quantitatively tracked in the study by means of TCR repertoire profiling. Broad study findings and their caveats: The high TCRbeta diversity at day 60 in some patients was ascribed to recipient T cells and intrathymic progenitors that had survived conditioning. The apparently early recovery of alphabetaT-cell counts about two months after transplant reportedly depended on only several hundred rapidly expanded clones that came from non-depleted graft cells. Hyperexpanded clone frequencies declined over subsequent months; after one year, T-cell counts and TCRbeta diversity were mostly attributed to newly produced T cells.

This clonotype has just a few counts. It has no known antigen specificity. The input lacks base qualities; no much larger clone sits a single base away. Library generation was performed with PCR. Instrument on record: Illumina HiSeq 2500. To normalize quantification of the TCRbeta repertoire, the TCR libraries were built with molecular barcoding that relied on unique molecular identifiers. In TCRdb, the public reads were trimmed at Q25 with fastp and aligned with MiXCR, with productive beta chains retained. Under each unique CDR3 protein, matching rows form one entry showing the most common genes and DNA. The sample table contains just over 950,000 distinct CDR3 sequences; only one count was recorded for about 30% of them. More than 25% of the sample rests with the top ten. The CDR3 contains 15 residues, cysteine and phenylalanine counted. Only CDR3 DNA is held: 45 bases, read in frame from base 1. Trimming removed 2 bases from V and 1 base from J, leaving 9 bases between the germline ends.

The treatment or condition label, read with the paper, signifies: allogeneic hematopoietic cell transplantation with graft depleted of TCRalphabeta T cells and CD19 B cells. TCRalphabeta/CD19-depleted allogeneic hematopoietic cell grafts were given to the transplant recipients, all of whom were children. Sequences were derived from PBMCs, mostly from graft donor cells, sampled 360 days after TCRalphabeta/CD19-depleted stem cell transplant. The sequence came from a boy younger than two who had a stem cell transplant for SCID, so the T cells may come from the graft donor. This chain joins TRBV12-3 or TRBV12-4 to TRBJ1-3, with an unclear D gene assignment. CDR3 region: CASSLSGRSGNTIYF. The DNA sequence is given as TGTGCCAGCAGTTTATCGGGGAGGTCTGGAAACACCATATATTTT.